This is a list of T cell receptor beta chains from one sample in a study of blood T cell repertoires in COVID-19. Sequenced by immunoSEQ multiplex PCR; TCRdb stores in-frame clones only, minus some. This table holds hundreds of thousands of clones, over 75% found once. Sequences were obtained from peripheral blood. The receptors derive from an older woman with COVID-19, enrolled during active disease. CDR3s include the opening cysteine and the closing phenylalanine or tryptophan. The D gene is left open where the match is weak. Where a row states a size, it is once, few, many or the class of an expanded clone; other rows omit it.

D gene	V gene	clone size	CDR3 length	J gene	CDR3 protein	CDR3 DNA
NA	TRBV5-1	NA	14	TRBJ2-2	CASSLISNTGELFF	TGCGCCAGCAGCTTGATCTCGAACACCGGGGAGCTGTTTTTT
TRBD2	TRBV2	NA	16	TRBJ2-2	CASRKRGTPGTGELFF	TGTGCCAGCAGAAAGCGGGGGACCCCGGGAACCGGGGAGCTGTTTTTT
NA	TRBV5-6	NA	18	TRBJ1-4	CASSLARVIQDANEKLFF	TGTGCCAGCAGCTTGGCCAGGGTTATACAGGATGCTAATGAAAAACTGTTTTTT
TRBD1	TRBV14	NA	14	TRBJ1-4	CASSSQGAREKLFF	TGTGCCAGCAGCAGCCAGGGGGCCCGGGAAAAACTGTTTTTT
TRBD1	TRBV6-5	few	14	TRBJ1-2	CASSYVDRGDGYTF	TGTGCCAGCAGTTACGTCGACAGGGGTGATGGCTACACCTTC
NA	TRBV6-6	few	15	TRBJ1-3	CASSPTGRSGNTIYF	TGTGCCAGCAGTCCGACAGGCCGGTCGGGAAACACCATATATTTT
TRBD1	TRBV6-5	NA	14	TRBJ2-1	CASRRTGVYNEQFF	TGTGCCAGCAGGAGGACAGGAGTTTACAATGAGCAGTTCTTC
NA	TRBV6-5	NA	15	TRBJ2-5	CASRAFLSDKETQYF	TGTGCCAGCAGGGCATTTTTGTCCGACAAAGAGACCCAGTACTTC
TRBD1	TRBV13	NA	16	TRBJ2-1	CASSSPLGQGYNEQFF	TGTGCCAGCAGCTCCCCCTTGGGACAGGGATACAATGAGCAGTTCTTC
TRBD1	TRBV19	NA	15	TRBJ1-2	CASSSRDRSFLGYTF	TGTGCCAGTAGTAGCCGGGACAGATCCTTTCTCGGCTACACCTTC
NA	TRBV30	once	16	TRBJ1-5	CAWSLRGIGNNQPQHF	TGTGCCTGGAGTTTAAGAGGGATAGGGAACAATCAGCCCCAGCATTTT
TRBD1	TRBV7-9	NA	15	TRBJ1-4	CASSLEGQANEKLFF	TGTGCCAGCAGCTTAGAGGGACAGGCTAATGAAAAACTGTTTTTT
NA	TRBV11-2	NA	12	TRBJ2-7	CASSRSSYEQYF	TGTGCCAGCAGTAGGAGCTCCTACGAGCAGTACTTC
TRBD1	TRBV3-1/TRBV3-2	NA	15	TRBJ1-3	CASSRRTGAGNTIYF	TGTGCCAGCAGCCGTCGGACAGGGGCTGGAAACACCATATATTTT
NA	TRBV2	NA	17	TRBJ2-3	CASSVVLTGQRTDTQYF	TGTGCCAGCAGTGTGGTCTTAACAGGACAGCGCACAGATACGCAGTATTTT
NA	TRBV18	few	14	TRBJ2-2	CASSLRDQTGELFF	TGTGCCAGCTCACTGCGGGACCAGACCGGGGAGCTGTTTTTT
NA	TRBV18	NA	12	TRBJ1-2	CAGSDSNYGYTF	TGTGCCGGATCGGACAGCAACTATGGCTACACCTTC
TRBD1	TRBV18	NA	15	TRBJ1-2	CASSTSGGSNYGYTF	TGTGCCAGCTCAACCTCAGGGGGAAGTAACTATGGCTACACCTTC
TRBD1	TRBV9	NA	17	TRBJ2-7	CASSVALGQGVSYEQYF	TGTGCCAGCAGCGTAGCCCTGGGACAGGGGGTTTCCTACGAGCAGTACTTC
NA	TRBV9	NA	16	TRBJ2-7	CASSVGVAGAYYEQYF	TGTGCCAGCAGCGTAGGGGTGGCGGGGGCTTACTACGAGCAGTACTTC
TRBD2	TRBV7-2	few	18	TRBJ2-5	CASSSRRTSGGASETQYF	TGTGCCAGCAGCTCCCGAAGGACTAGCGGGGGGGCCTCGGAGACCCAGTACTTC
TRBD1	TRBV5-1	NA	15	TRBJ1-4	CASSFAGDRDRKLFF	TGCGCCAGCAGCTTCGCCGGAGACAGGGACCGAAAACTGTTTTTT
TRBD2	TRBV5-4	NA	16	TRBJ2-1	CASSLGGGAVAREQFF	TGTGCCAGCAGCTTGGGCGGGGGGGCCGTAGCGCGAGAGCAGTTCTTC
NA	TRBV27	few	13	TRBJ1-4	CASSLRVGEKLFF	TGTGCCAGCAGTTTACGAGTTGGTGAAAAACTGTTTTTT
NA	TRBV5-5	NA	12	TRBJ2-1	CASSFHMDGEFF	TGTGCCAGCAGTTTTCATATGGACGGGGAGTTCTTC
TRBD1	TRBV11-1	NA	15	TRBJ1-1	CASSLYRGGNTEAFF	TGTGCCAGCAGCTTATACAGGGGCGGGAACACTGAAGCTTTCTTT